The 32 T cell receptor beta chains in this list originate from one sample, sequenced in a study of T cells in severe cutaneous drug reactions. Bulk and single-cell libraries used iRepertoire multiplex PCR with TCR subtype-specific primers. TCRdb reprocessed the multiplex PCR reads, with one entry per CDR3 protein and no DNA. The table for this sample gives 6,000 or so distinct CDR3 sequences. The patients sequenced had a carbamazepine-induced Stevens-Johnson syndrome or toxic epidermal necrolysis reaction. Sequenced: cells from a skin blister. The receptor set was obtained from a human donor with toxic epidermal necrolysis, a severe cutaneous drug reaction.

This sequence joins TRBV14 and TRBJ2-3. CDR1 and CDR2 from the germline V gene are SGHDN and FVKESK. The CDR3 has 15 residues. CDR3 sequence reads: CASSQDLGGADTQYF.

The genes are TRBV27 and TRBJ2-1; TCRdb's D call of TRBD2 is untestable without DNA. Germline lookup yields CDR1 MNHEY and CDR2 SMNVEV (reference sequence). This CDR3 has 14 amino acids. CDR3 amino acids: CASSFGLAINEQFF.

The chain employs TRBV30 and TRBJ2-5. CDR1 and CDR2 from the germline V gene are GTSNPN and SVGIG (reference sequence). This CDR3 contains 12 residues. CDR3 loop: CAWSPLGETQYF.

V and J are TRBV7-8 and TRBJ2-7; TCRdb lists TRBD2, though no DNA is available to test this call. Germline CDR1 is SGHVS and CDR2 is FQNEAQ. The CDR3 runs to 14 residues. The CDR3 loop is CASSFTEGRSEQYF.

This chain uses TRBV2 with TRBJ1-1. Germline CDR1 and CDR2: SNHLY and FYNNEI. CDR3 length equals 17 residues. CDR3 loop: CASRGVRGGSMNTEAFF.

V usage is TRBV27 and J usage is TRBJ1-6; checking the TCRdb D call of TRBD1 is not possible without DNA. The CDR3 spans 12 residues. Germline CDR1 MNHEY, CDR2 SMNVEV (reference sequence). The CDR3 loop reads CASSAAGSPLHF.

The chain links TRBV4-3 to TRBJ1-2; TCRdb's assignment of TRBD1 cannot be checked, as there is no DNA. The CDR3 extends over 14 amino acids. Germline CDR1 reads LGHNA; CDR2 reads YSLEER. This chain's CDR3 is CASSQVRTRDGYTF.

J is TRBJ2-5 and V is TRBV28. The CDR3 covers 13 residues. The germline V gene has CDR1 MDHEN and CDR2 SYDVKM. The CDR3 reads CASSFQVQETQYF.

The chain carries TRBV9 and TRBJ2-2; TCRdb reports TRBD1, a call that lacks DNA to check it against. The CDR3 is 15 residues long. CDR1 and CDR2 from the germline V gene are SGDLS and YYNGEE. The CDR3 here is CASSVTGGGTGELFF.

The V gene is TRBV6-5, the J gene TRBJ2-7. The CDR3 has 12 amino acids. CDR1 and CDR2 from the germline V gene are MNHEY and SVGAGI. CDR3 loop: CASSSVRYEQYF.

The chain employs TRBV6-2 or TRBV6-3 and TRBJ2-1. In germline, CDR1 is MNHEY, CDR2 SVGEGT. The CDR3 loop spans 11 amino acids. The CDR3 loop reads CASSLAAEQFF.

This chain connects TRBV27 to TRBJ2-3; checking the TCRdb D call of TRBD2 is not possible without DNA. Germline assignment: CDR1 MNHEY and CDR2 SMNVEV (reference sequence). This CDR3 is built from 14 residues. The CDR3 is CASAGTRTADTQYF.

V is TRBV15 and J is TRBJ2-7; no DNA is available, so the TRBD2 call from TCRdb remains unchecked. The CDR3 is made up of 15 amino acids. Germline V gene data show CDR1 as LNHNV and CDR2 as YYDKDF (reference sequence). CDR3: CATRKGLAGSYEQYF. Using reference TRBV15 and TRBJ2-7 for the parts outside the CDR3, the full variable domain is DAMVIQNPRYQVTQFGKPVTLSCSQTLNHNVMYWYQQKSSQAPKLLFHYYDKDFNNEADTPDNFQSRRPNTSFCFLDIRSPGLGDTAMYLCATRKGLAGSYEQYFGPGTRLTVT.

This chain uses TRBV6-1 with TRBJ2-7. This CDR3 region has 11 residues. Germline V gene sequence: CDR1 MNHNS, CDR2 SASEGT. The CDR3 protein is CASTRLFEQYF.

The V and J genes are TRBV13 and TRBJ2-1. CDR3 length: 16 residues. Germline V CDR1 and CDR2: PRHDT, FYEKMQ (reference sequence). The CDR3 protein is CASSSVGEGSYNEQFF.

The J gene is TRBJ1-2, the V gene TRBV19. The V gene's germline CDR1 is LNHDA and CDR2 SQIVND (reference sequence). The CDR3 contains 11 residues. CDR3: CASSRRDGYTF.

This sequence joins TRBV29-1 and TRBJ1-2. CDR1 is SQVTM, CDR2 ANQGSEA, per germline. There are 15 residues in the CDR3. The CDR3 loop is CSVTSIGGGESGYTF.

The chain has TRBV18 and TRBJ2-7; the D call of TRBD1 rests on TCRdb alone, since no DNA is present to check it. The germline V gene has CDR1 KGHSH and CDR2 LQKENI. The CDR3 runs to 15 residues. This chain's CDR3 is CASSPQDRTSYEQYF.

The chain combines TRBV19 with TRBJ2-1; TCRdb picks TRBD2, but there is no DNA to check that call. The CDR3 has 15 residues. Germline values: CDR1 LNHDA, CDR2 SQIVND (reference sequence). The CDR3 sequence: CASSITSGSINEQFF. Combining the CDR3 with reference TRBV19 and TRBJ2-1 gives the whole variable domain DGGITQSPKYLFRKEGQNVTLSCEQNLNHDAMYWYRQDPGQGLRLIYYSQIVNDFQKGDIAEGYSVSREKKESFPLTVTSAQKNPTAFYLCASSITSGSINEQFFGPGTRLTVL.

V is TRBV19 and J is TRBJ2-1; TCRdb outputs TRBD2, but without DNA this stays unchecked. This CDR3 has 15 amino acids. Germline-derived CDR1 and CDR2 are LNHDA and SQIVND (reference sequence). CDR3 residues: CASRGTSSLLGEQFF.

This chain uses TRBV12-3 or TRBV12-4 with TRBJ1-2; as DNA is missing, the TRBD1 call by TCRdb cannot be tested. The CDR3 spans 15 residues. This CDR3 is CASSFSGQGVGGYTF.

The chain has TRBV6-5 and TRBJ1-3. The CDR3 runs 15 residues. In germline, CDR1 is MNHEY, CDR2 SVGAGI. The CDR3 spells CASSYSPASGNTIYF.

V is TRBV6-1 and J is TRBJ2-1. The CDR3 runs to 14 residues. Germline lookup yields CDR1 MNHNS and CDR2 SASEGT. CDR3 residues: CASSALTSYNEQFF.

The CDR3 reads CASSPPTSVGYNEQFF. The chain combines TRBV13 with TRBJ2-1; TCRdb's assignment of TRBD2 cannot be checked, as there is no DNA. The CDR3 totals 16 residues. CDR1 is PRHDT and CDR2 is FYEKMQ in the germline V gene (reference sequence).

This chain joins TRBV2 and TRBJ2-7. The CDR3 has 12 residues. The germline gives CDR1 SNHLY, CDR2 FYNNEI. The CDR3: CASSTSSYEQYF.

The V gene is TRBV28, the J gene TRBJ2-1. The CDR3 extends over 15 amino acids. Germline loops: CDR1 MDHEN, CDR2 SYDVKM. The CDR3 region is CASSLRREVYNEQFF.

CDR3 amino acids: CASELGTETRQPQHF. The chain joins TRBV28 to TRBJ1-5; the TRBD1 assignment by TCRdb is unverifiable without DNA. The CDR3 loop spans 15 amino acids. Germline V gene sequence: CDR1 MDHEN, CDR2 SYDVKM.

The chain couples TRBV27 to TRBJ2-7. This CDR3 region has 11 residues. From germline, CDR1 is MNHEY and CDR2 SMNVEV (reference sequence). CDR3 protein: CASYNGYEQYF.

CDR3 sequence: CASSQPKGTSGTSQETQYF. The rearrangement uses TRBV3-1 and TRBJ2-5; TCRdb's D call of TRBD2 is untestable without DNA. The CDR3 length is 19 residues. In germline, CDR1 is LGHDT, CDR2 YNNKEL (reference sequence).

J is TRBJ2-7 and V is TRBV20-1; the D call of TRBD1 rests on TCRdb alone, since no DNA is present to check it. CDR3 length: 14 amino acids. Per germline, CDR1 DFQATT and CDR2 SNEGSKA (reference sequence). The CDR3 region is CSAREQGAKVEQYF.

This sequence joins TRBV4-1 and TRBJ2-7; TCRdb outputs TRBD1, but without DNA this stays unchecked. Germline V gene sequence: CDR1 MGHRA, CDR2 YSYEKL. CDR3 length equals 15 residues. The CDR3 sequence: CASSQGGTGVYEQYF.

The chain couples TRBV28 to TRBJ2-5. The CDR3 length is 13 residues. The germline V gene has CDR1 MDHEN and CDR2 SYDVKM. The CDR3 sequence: CASSFVVKETQYF.